The 16 T cell receptor beta chains reported below all come from one sample, sequenced in a study of cytomegalovirus exposure and HLA in healthy donors. PCR was performed using 60 Vbeta and 13 Jbeta primers. TCRdb keeps only in-frame clones here, not all; method: immunoSEQ multiplex PCR. The sample carries 100,000 to 150,000 clones, 55% to 75% recorded once. The sequencing sample was made of PBMCs. Every receptor here comes from a human donor in good health.

This clone was seen just once. The chain employs TRBV15 and TRBJ2-3; 7 nucleotides match TRBD2. Germline V CDR1 and CDR2: LNHNV, YYDKDF (reference sequence). CDR3 length: 17 residues. The trim removed 0 bases at V and 5 bases at J, leaving 11 bases unmatched. The CDR3 DNA follows: TGTGCCACCAGCAGAGATCTGCGGGGGAGGCTCGAAGATACGCAGTATTTT. Protein product: CATSRDLRGRLEDTQYF.

The J gene is TRBJ2-5, the V gene TRBV18; TRBD1 aligns across 11 bases. Germline V gene sequence: CDR1 KGHSH, CDR2 LQKENI. After removal of 5 bases from V and 1 base from J, the junction contained 6 bases not matched to a gene. The CDR3 is made up of 16 amino acids. The DNA of the CDR3 is TGTGCCAGCTCAAGGGCCGGGACAGGGGGCCAAGAGACCCAGTACTTC. Residues: CASSRAGTGGQETQYF.

The chain links TRBV11-2 to TRBJ1-4, with 9 positions matching TRBD1. V lost 2 bases to trimming and J lost 8 bases; unmatched junction nucleotides: 6. Germline lookup yields CDR1 SGHAT and CDR2 FQNNGV. This CDR3 contains 15 residues. CDR3 coding DNA: TGTGCCAGCAGCTTATTAGGACAGGGGCGGGAAAAACTGTTTTTT. This codes for CASSLLGQGREKLFF. The whole variable domain, filled in from reference TRBV11-2 and TRBJ1-4, reads EAGVAQSPRYKIIEKRQSVAFWCNPISGHATLYWYQQILGQGPKLLIQFQNNGVVDDSQLPKDRFSAERLKGVDSTLKIQPAKLEDSAVYLCASSLLGQGREKLFFGSGTQLSVL.

The sample holds one count of this clone. The CDR3 reads CASNRGGLAAYEQYF. The CDR3 nucleotides read TGTGCCAGCAACAGGGGGGGACTAGCGGCCTACGAGCAGTACTTC. J is TRBJ2-7 and V is TRBV6-5; 11 positions match TRBD2. J was trimmed by 2 bases and V by 7 bases; bases with no gene match: 7. The CDR3 length is 15 residues. Germline lookup yields CDR1 MNHEY and CDR2 SVGAGI.

This clone appeared once. V is TRBV7-8 and J is TRBJ2-1; the match to TRBD2 covers 7 bases. Germline V gene sequence: CDR1 SGHVS, CDR2 FQNEAQ. There are 19 residues in the CDR3. V lost 0 bases, J lost 1 base, and 12 bases stayed unmatched. In DNA form, the CDR3 reads TGTGCCAGCAGCTTAGCGCGGGTGTACGGGGGACTATCCTACAATGAGCAGTTCTTC. Translation: CASSLARVYGGLSYNEQFF.

This clone was seen a single time. The chain carries TRBV7-3 and TRBJ2-3; the D gene is possibly TRBD2 (5 bases). The CDR3 spans 15 residues. Germline CDR1 SGHTA, CDR2 FQGTGA. Trimming shortened V by 2 bases and J by 1 base, and 10 bases separated the two germline ends. The CDR3 DNA follows: TGTGCCAGCAGCTTAGGCAGCGGCCGCACAGATACGCAGTATTTT. This gives the protein CASSLGSGRTDTQYF.

This chain connects TRBV7-9 to TRBJ2-7; 7 bases are shared with TRBD1. CDR1 and CDR2 (germline): SEHNR, FQNEAQ (reference sequence). Germline trimming cut 3 bases from V and 2 bases from J; bases unmatched to any gene: 10. CDR3 length: 16 amino acids. This chain's CDR3 is CASSFTQGEYTYEQYF. Written as DNA, the CDR3 is TGTGCCAGCAGCTTCACCCAGGGGGAATACACCTACGAGCAGTACTTC.

This chain links TRBV4-1 with TRBJ1-5; D ambiguous. This CDR3 region has 17 residues. V gave up 1 base and J gave up 4 bases, with 17 bases separating them. CDR1 is MGHRA and CDR2 is YSYEKL in the germline V gene. The CDR3, as DNA: TGCGCCAGCAGCCAAGTCCCCCACTTAGATTATAATCAGCCCCAGCATTTT. Translating it yields CASSQVPHLDYNQPQHF.

The CDR3 DNA reads as TGTGCCAGCAGCTTAAGGGAGGGCGAGCAGTACTTC. Translated, it gives CASSLREGEQYF. The chain couples TRBV7-6 to TRBJ2-7, with TRBD2 matching over 7 bases. V lost 2 bases and J lost 6; bases outside the gene matches: 1. This CDR3 region has 12 residues. Germline assignment: CDR1 SGHVS and CDR2 FNYEAQ.

This chain links TRBV7-6 with TRBJ1-1; TRBD1 agrees at 7 bases. Unmatched junction bases numbered 16, after V lost 5 bases and J lost 1 base. CDR1 is SGHVS, CDR2 FNYEAQ, per germline. The CDR3 sequence is 18 residues long. As DNA, the CDR3 is TGTGCCAGCAGCCTATACGGGACAGCTTATCTGGAGAACACTGAAGCTTTCTTT. Translating gives CASSLYGTAYLENTEAFF. Variable domain in full (rest from reference TRBV7-6 and TRBJ1-1): GAGVSQSPRYKVTKRGQDVALRCDPISGHVSLYWYRQALGQGPEFLTYFNYEAQQDKSGLPNDRFSAERPEGSISTLTIQRTEQRDSAMYRCASSLYGTAYLENTEAFFGQGTRLTVV.

This chain connects TRBV29-1 to TRBJ1-3, with no clear D. V lost 1 base and J lost 2, with 9 bases in between. CDR3 size: 14 residues. The germline gives CDR1 SQVTM, CDR2 ANQGSEA. The CDR3 region has the DNA TGCAGCGTTGAAGCAGGCCGCCCTGGAAACACCATATATTTT. Translation: CSVEAGRPGNTIYF.

This clone was found a few times. The chain couples TRBV6-5 to TRBJ1-1; 7 nucleotides align to TRBD1. Trimming cost V 5 bases and J 3 bases; bases outside gene matches: 9. There are 15 residues in the CDR3. Germline V gene data show CDR1 as MNHEY and CDR2 as SVGAGI. CDR3 coding DNA: TGTGCCAGCAGTGGTGCGACAGGGTGGGACACTGAAGCTTTCTTT. Amino acids: CASSGATGWDTEAFF.

This clone was counted only a few times. The chain uses TRBV7-9 and TRBJ1-5; 7 bases are a match to TRBD1. The germline gives CDR1 SEHNR, CDR2 FQNEAQ (reference sequence). The CDR3 is 15 residues long. V lost 1 base to trimming and J lost 5 bases; unmatched junction nucleotides: 5. The CDR3, as DNA: TGTGCCAGCAGCTTAGGGGGCAGGGGGGATCAGCCCCAGCATTTT. It codes for CASSLGGRGDQPQHF.

This clone was recorded only once. V is TRBV7-3 and J is TRBJ1-2, with a possible D match to TRBD1 (5 bases). Trimming removed 4 bases at V and 5 bases at J, with 11 bases between. The CDR3 spans 13 residues. Germline loops: CDR1 SGHTA, CDR2 FQGTGA. The DNA for the CDR3 is TGTGCCAGCAGCTCAAGCCAGGGTTATGGCTACACCTTC. Protein: CASSSSQGYGYTF. The full variable domain, with the rest looked up from reference TRBV7-3 and TRBJ1-2, is GAGVSQTPSNKVTEKGKYVELRCDPISGHTALYWYRQSLGQGPEFLIYFQGTGAADDSGLPNDRFFAVRPEGSVSTLKIQRTERGDSAVYLCASSSSQGYGYTFGSGTRLTVV.

This chain links TRBV13 with TRBJ1-3, with a weak D call TRBD1 (5 bases). The V end lost 3 bases, the J end lost 8 bases, and 23 bases lay between the germline ends. From germline, CDR1 is PRHDT and CDR2 FYEKMQ (reference sequence). CDR3 length: 17 amino acids. CDR3: CASSFVLGPRGEDTIYF. CDR3 DNA: TGTGCCAGCAGCTTTGTGCTGGGGCCGCGGGGAGAGGACACCATATATTTT.

This clone has just a few counts. The genes are TRBV18 and TRBJ2-7, with a tentative D call TRBD2 (5 bases). The CDR3 totals 17 residues. The V end lost 1 base, the J end lost 1 base, and 17 bases lay between the germline ends. CDR1 is KGHSH, CDR2 LQKENI, per germline. The CDR3 DNA reads as TGTGCCAGCTCACCACTCCATCGGGATTTAGGTTCCTACGAGCAGTACTTC. Translated: CASSPLHRDLGSYEQYF.